This T cell receptor (beta chain) was documented in a study of blood T cell repertoires in COVID-19. At the level of the study: Sites across the United States, Italy and Spain contributed samples from acute and convalescent COVID-19. The cDNA or gDNA used as material had been derived from T cells, B-cell-depleted T cells, or PBMCs.

There are 17 residues in the CDR3. After removal of 6 bases from V and 1 base from J, the junction contained 8 bases not matched to a gene. Germline V lookup: CDR1 SGDLS, CDR2 YYNGEE. Patients from Seattle were sampled longitudinally, starting during active infection. Per the original data handling: Amplification from reference gene primers served as the basis for estimated nucleated cell counts. The assay was immunoSEQ multiplex PCR, and TCRdb's table has in-frame clones only and misses some. V and J calls and clone size come straight from that table; D and trimming were deduced from the DNA. Altogether about 140,000 clones are present, 84% being singletons, with the ten largest covering 8% to 9%.

This TCR derives from a man aged 30 to 39 with COVID-19, enrolled during active disease. Sequencing was performed on peripheral blood. The chain uses TRBV9 and TRBJ2-1; 12 bases align to TRBD1. CDR3 sequence (DNA): TGTGCCAGCACGCAGGGACAGGGGGCTCGGTCCTACAATGAGCAGTTCTTC. Its translation is CASTQGQGARSYNEQFF.